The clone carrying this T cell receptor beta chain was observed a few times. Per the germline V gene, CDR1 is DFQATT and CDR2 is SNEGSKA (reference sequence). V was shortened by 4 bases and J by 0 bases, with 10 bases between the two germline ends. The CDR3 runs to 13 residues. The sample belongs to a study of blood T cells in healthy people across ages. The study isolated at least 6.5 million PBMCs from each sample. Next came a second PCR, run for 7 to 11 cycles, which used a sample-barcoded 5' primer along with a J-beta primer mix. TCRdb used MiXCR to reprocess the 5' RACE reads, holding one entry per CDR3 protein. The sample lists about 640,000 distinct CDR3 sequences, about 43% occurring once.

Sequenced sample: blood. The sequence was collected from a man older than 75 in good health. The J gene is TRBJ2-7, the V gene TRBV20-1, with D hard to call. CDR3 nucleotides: TGCAGTGCTACCGAGAGTCGCTCCTACGAGCAGTACTTC. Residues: CSATESRSYEQYF.